This passage covers 25 T cell receptor beta chains from one sample sequenced in a study of blood T cell repertoires in COVID-19. Generated by immunoSEQ multiplex PCR, the TCRdb table keeps only in-frame clones and is missing some. Of some 300,000 clones detected, about 87% appear once; the ten largest clones hold 5.5% to 8%. Sequenced sample: peripheral blood. These TCRs come from a woman between 50 and 59 years old with COVID-19, enrolled during active disease.

The V call is TRBV4-1, the J call TRBJ2-7, with 8 bases lining up with TRBD1. Trimming cost V 4 bases and J 4 bases; bases outside gene matches: 9. The CDR3 extends over 15 amino acids. Germline V gene data show CDR1 as MGHRA and CDR2 as YSYEKL. The CDR3: CASSPRDRGVYEQYF. Here the CDR3 DNA reads TGCGCCAGCAGCCCCCGAGACAGGGGAGTTTACGAGCAGTACTTC.

The gene calls are TRBV29-1 and TRBJ2-2, with D possibly TRBD1 on 5 matching bases. CDR1 is SQVTM and CDR2 is ANQGSEA in the germline V gene. The CDR3 is 15 amino acids. Trimming took 2 bases from V and 0 from J, leaving 10 bases between them. CDR3 region: CSVELQGSNTGELFF. The DNA for the CDR3 is TGCAGCGTTGAATTGCAGGGCTCGAACACCGGGGAGCTGTTTTTT.

The genes are TRBV18 and TRBJ2-1, with 7 bases that match TRBD2. V was clipped by 0 bases and J by 5 bases; unmatched bases: 7. Germline V CDR1 and CDR2: KGHSH, LQKENI. The CDR3 totals 16 residues. The CDR3 nucleotides read TGTGCCAGCTCACCACCGACCAGCGGGATTAACAATGAGCAGTTCTTC. The encoded protein is CASSPPTSGINNEQFF.

The genes are TRBV4-3 and TRBJ1-2; TRBD1 matches 12 bases. With 0 bases clipped from V and 10 bases from J, the junction kept 3 bases outside the gene matches. Looked up from germline, CDR1 is LGHNA and CDR2 is YSLEER. The CDR3 runs 14 residues. The CDR3 coding sequence is TGCGCCAGCAGCCAAGACGCGGGACAGGGGGCCTACACCTTC. Its translation is CASSQDAGQGAYTF.

This sequence joins TRBV7-9 and TRBJ2-3; D remains unclear. This CDR3 has 16 residues. Trimming stripped 0 bases from V and 0 bases from J, with 10 bases between. Germline CDR1 reads SEHNR; CDR2 reads FQNEAQ (reference sequence). The CDR3 loop is CASSLARKTSTDTQYF. The DNA for the CDR3 is TGTGCCAGCAGCTTAGCGAGGAAGACTAGCACAGATACGCAGTATTTT.

CDR3 loop: CASSQEGQGIDEQYF. The CDR3 bases are TGTGCCAGCAGCCAAGAGGGACAGGGTATCGACGAGCAGTACTTC. The genes are TRBV3-1 (or the pseudogene TRBV3-2) and TRBJ2-7, with 9 bases fitting TRBD1. Trimming at V came to 0 bases and at J to 5 bases, leaving 5 bases not matched to a gene. Germline V gene lookup returns CDR1 LGHDT and CDR2 YNNKEL (reference sequence). The CDR3 is made up of 15 amino acids.

This chain connects TRBV21-1 to TRBJ1-1. TRBV21-1 is termed a pseudogene. This CDR3 region has 17 residues. The CDR3 region has the DNA TGTGCCAGCAGCAAAGTTGGGGAGGGCAAAAAGAACATTGAAGCTTTCTTT. This gives the protein CASSKVGEGKKNIEAFF.

This clone has more than one count but fewer than ten. The rearrangement joins TRBV6-6 to TRBJ1-2; possibly TRBD1 for D (5 bases). Trimming stripped 6 bases from V and 4 bases from J, with 18 bases between. Looked up from germline, CDR1 is MNHNY and CDR2 is SVGAGI (reference sequence). This CDR3 spans 15 amino acids. The CDR3 sequence is CASREQGTSGYGYTF. The DNA for the CDR3 is TGTGCCAGCAGAGAGCAGGGTACCTCAGGCTATGGCTACACCTTC.

This clone was seen just once. V is TRBV19 and J is TRBJ2-7, with D perhaps matching TRBD1 (6 bases). Trimming shortened V by 3 bases and J by 2 bases, and 11 bases separated the two germline ends. CDR3 length equals 14 residues. Germline lookup yields CDR1 LNHDA and CDR2 SQIVND (reference sequence). CDR3 residues: CASSILEGAYEQYF. CDR3 bases: TGTGCCAGTAGTATCCTAGAGGGGGCCTACGAGCAGTACTTC.

In nucleotides, the CDR3 is TGTGCCAGCAGGAATTTCCGGGGGGGCTACGAGCAGTACTTC. Translation: CASRNFRGGYEQYF. This chain joins TRBV5-6 and TRBJ2-7; 8 nucleotides match TRBD2. This CDR3 contains 14 residues. Germline V CDR1 and CDR2: SGHDT, YYEEEE. The V gene end was trimmed by 5 bases and the J gene end by 3 bases; junction bases not matched to a gene: 7.

The chain recombines TRBV5-4 with TRBJ2-7, with 7 bases fitting TRBD1. J lost 5 bases, V lost 0 bases, and 11 bases had no gene match. Germline V gene sequence: CDR1 SGHNT, CDR2 YYREEE (reference sequence). The CDR3 has 16 residues. CDR3 nucleotides: TGTGCCAGCAGCTTGGGAGGGGACAGCCGTAGGGACGAGCAGTACTTC. Its translation is CASSLGGDSRRDEQYF.

V and J are TRBV18 and TRBJ2-6, with D perhaps matching TRBD2 (6 bases). The CDR3 has 18 residues. The V end lost 2 bases, the J end lost 1 base, and 15 bases lay between the germline ends. Germline V gives CDR1 KGHSH, CDR2 LQKENI. This CDR3 is CASSPRRVSVSGANVLTF. CDR3 DNA sequence: TGTGCCAGCTCACCAAGGAGGGTATCCGTTTCTGGGGCCAACGTCCTGACTTTC.

Only one count was recorded for this clone. This rearrangement joins TRBV5-1 to TRBJ2-3, with a possible D match to TRBD1 (5 bases). The CDR3 has 14 amino acids. CDR1 is SGHRS, CDR2 YFSETQ, per germline. V was cut by 0 bases and J by 4 bases, with 9 bases left in between. The CDR3 nucleotides read TGCGCCAGCAGCTTGGGCAGGGATCCAGATACGCAGTATTTT. It codes for CASSLGRDPDTQYF. The full variable domain, in which reference TRBV5-1 and TRBJ2-3 provide the parts outside the CDR3, is KAGVTQTPRYLIKTRGQQVTLSCSPISGHRSVSWYQQTPGQGLQFLFEYFSETQRNKGNFPGRFSGRQFSNSRSEMNVSTLELGDSALYLCASSLGRDPDTQYFGPGTRLTVL.

V and J are TRBV7-2 and TRBJ2-3; a weak D match, TRBD2 (7 bases). The V end was cut by 5 bases, the J end by 5 bases, with 14 bases between. Germline CDR1 and CDR2: SGHTA and FQGNSA. The CDR3 covers 14 residues. The DNA of the CDR3 is TGTGCCAGCAGCCATGGGGGGGCTCAAGATACGCAGTATTTT. It codes for CASSHGGAQDTQYF. Combining the CDR3 with reference TRBV7-2 and TRBJ2-3 gives the whole variable domain GAGVSQSPSNKVTEKGKDVELRCDPISGHTALYWYRQSLGQGLEFLIYFQGNSAPDKSGLPSDRFSAERTGGSVSTLTIQRTQQEDSAVYLCASSHGGAQDTQYFGPGTRLTVL.

This chain connects TRBV30 to TRBJ1-1; D ambiguous. This CDR3 has 14 residues. Per the germline V gene, CDR1 is GTSNPN and CDR2 is SVGIG (reference sequence). The germline V and J ends were trimmed by 0 bases and 1 base, with 9 bases remaining between them. CDR3 sequence reads: CAWSVGRGNTEAFF. The CDR3, as DNA: TGTGCCTGGAGTGTAGGCAGAGGGAACACTGAAGCTTTCTTT.

The chain combines TRBV7-8 with TRBJ1-2; 7 nucleotides agree with TRBD1. The CDR3 runs 14 residues. CDR1 is SGHVS and CDR2 is FQNEAQ in the germline V gene. Trimming cost V 0 bases and J 7 bases; bases outside gene matches: 5. The CDR3 reads CASSLAGQVGGYTF. In nucleotides, the CDR3 is TGTGCCAGCAGCTTAGCCGGACAGGTTGGTGGCTACACCTTC. Supplemented by reference TRBV7-8 and TRBJ1-2, the full variable domain reads GAGVSQSPRYKVAKRGQDVALRCDPISGHVSLFWYQQALGQGPEFLTYFQNEAQLDKSGLPSDRFFAERPEGSVSTLKIQRTQQEDSAVYLCASSLAGQVGGYTFGSGTRLTVV.

Of note for this clone: This sample includes further DNA sequences coding for the same CDR3. The chain combines TRBV18 with TRBJ2-7, with TRBD1 identical over 8 bases. V lost 6 bases, J lost 2 bases, and 6 bases stayed unmatched. CDR3 length equals 14 residues. The V gene's germline CDR1 is KGHSH and CDR2 LQKENI. CDR3 loop: CASSPGTGPYEQYF. In DNA form, the CDR3 reads TGTGCCAGCTCGCCGGGGACAGGACCCTACGAGCAGTACTTC.

In this sample, this clone turned up once. The rearrangement links TRBV19 to TRBJ2-1; 8 bases are a match to TRBD2. The length of the CDR3 is 14 residues. Germline CDR1 reads LNHDA; CDR2 reads SQIVND (reference sequence). V lost 4 bases to trimming and J lost 7 bases; unmatched junction nucleotides: 6. The CDR3 DNA reads TGTGCCAGTAGTAAGGGACTAGATTGGAATGAGCAGTTCTTC. This translates into CASSKGLDWNEQFF.

The J gene is TRBJ2-7, the V gene TRBV18; 7 nucleotides line up with TRBD1. Germline values: CDR1 KGHSH, CDR2 LQKENI. The CDR3 is 15 residues long. The ends lost 3 bases at V and 1 base at J; junction bases unmatched: 6. CDR3 coding DNA: TGTGCCAGCTCACCGGGACAGACAACTTCCTACGAGCAGTACTTC. This encodes CASSPGQTTSYEQYF.

The rearrangement links TRBV6-6 to TRBJ2-1; 12 positions agree with TRBD2. V shed 5 bases and J 4 bases; nucleotides not matched to a gene: 12. Germline loops: CDR1 MNHNY, CDR2 SVGAGI (reference sequence). This CDR3 is built from 18 residues. The CDR3 DNA follows: TGTGCCAGCAGTCCGACTAGCGGGAGTCTACCGATGTACAATGAGCAGTTCTTC. The encoded protein is CASSPTSGSLPMYNEQFF.

In this sample, this clone turned up once. The V call is TRBV29-1, the J call TRBJ2-5, with 7 nucleotides matching TRBD1. Germline loops: CDR1 SQVTM, CDR2 ANQGSEA. The CDR3 extends over 13 amino acids. V dropped 4 bases and J dropped 2; count of bases not matched to a gene: 4. The CDR3 loop reads CSVVSDRQETQYF. CDR3 nucleotide sequence: TGCAGCGTTGTTTCGGACAGGCAAGAGACCCAGTACTTC.

This clone has only a few counts. V and J are TRBV4-1 and TRBJ2-1; 11 bases fit TRBD2. The CDR3 has 16 amino acids. V was clipped by 5 bases and J by 4 bases; unmatched bases: 7. Per the germline V gene, CDR1 is MGHRA and CDR2 is YSYEKL. The CDR3 DNA reads as TGCGCCAGCAGCGTCCGACTAGCGGGAAAATACAATGAGCAGTTCTTC. Encoded protein: CASSVRLAGKYNEQFF.

For this clone: Other DNA variants within this sample encode the same CDR3. The chain employs TRBV19 and TRBJ2-3, with TRBD1 matching over 8 bases. Germline assignment: CDR1 LNHDA and CDR2 SQIVND (reference sequence). With V trimmed by 2 bases and J by 6 bases, 4 bases remained unmatched. The CDR3 contains 14 residues. The CDR3 sequence: CASSINRGTDTQYF. CDR3 DNA sequence: TGTGCCAGTAGTATAAACAGGGGGACCGATACGCAGTATTTT. The variable domain in full, with the rest retrieved from reference TRBV19 and TRBJ2-3, is DGGITQSPKYLFRKEGQNVTLSCEQNLNHDAMYWYRQDPGQGLRLIYYSQIVNDFQKGDIAEGYSVSREKKESFPLTVTSAQKNPTAFYLCASSINRGTDTQYFGPGTRLTVL.

A few counts support this clone. The rearrangement uses TRBV2 and TRBJ2-1, with a weak D call TRBD2 (5 bases). This CDR3 is 16 amino acids long. In germline, CDR1 is SNHLY, CDR2 FYNNEI. Trimming took 6 bases from V and 5 from J, leaving 20 bases between them. DNA of the CDR3: TGTGCCAGCAGAGATCTAAGCGGATCTCTAAACAATGAGCAGTTCTTC. Encoded protein: CASRDLSGSLNNEQFF.

This sequence joins TRBV11-2 and TRBJ2-1; maybe TRBD1 (5 bases). The CDR3 extends over 13 amino acids. CDR1 and CDR2 (germline): SGHAT, FQNNGV. Trimming removed 6 bases at V and 8 bases at J, with 14 bases between. The CDR3 DNA sequence: TGTGCCAGCAGTCTAGGGGCAGACTATGAGCAGTTCTTC. Encoded protein: CASSLGADYEQFF.